This TCR beta chain is drawn from a study of cytomegalovirus exposure and HLA in healthy donors. The wider study: Genotyping of more than 300 donors showed that about 84% belonged to the Caucasian-associated ancestry cluster.

Primers included in the PCR were 60 Vbeta and 13 Jbeta primers. The table came from immunoSEQ multiplex PCR; TCRdb's copy has only in-frame clones and leaves some out. The table shows 100,000 to 150,000 clones, with approximately 80% occurring only once. Comment on this clone: Its target is not known.

Unrecorded immune exposures were likely, despite nominal health at sampling. The study, taken as a whole, reports: The investigators catalogued 150 to 200 TCR beta chains as cytomegalovirus-associated.

The sample consisted of PBMCs. This TCR was recovered from a human donor in good health.

For the CDR3, the DNA is TGTGCCAGCAGCCGGAACAGGGTAGGGTATGGCTACACCTTC. It yields the protein CASSRNRVGYGYTF. This chain links TRBV7-2 with TRBJ1-2; tentative D call: TRBD1 (6 bases). The CDR3 consists of 14 residues. Germline CDR1 is SGHTA and CDR2 is FQGNSA. V was cut by 5 bases and J by 5 bases, with 15 bases left in between.